These 14 T cell receptor beta chains share one sample of origin, sequenced in a study of CD8 T cells in Susac syndrome. Reverse transcription used roughly 0.45 to 1 ug RNA and random hexamers. One entry per CDR3 protein, called by TCRdb with MiXCR from the immunoSEQ multiplex PCR reads. The sample holds some 300,000 distinct CDR3 sequences, approximately 90% seen once. The source material was CD8+ T cells from PBMCs. The receptors derive from a human donor with multiple sclerosis.

This chain uses TRBV7-8 with TRBJ1-5, with D maybe TRBD1 (6 bases). The CDR3 consists of 16 residues. Germline V lookup: CDR1 SGHVS, CDR2 FQNEAQ. V lost 1 base and J lost 6, with 16 bases in between. The CDR3 sequence is CASSLDVRGASQPQHF. As DNA, the CDR3 is TGTGCCAGCAGCTTAGACGTCAGGGGAGCGAGTCAGCCCCAGCATTTT.

The V gene is TRBV27, the J gene TRBJ2-1; 10 bases align to TRBD2. This CDR3 has 17 residues. The V gene's germline CDR1 is MNHEY and CDR2 SMNVEV (reference sequence). J lost 6 bases, V lost 5 bases, and 13 bases had no gene match. Here the CDR3 DNA reads TGTGCCAGCAGTCCACCCTCCGGGACTAGCGTCGTCAATGAGCAGTTCTTC. Protein product: CASSPPSGTSVVNEQFF.

The chain joins TRBV27 to TRBJ2-1; 8 bases align to TRBD2. From germline, CDR1 is MNHEY and CDR2 SMNVEV (reference sequence). J was trimmed by 4 bases and V by 4 bases; bases with no gene match: 9. The CDR3 loop spans 16 amino acids. DNA of the CDR3: TGTGCCAGCAGTTACTACGGGAGGGCGTATTACAATGAGCAGTTCTTC. Its protein is CASSYYGRAYYNEQFF.

DNA for the CDR3: TGTGCCAGCAGCGTATCCGGGACAGCTTATGAAAAACTGTTTTTT. It specifies CASSVSGTAYEKLFF. The gene calls are TRBV9 and TRBJ1-4; TRBD1 matches at 7 bases. V was clipped by 1 base and J by 6 bases; unmatched bases: 6. The germline V gene encodes CDR1 SGDLS and CDR2 YYNGEE. This CDR3 contains 15 residues.

V is TRBV12-3 or TRBV12-4 and J is TRBJ1-6; perhaps TRBD1 as D (5 bases). V lost 1 base and J lost 10, with 11 bases in between. The CDR3 has 14 residues. For the CDR3, the DNA is TGTGCCAGCAGTTTAGGGGGGGAAGGCTCACCCCTCCACTTT. Its translation is CASSLGGEGSPLHF.

The chain links TRBV27 to TRBJ2-3, with 10 nucleotides matching TRBD2. Trimming took 5 bases from V and 2 from J; bases not matched to a gene: 7. Germline CDR1 and CDR2: MNHEY and SMNVEV (reference sequence). CDR3 size: 16 residues. The CDR3 region is CASSVLAGDFTDTQYF. CDR3 nucleotides: TGTGCCAGCAGTGTTCTAGCGGGAGACTTCACAGATACGCAGTATTTT.

This chain uses TRBV13 with TRBJ2-1, with D uncertain. Germline V CDR1 and CDR2: PRHDT, FYEKMQ (reference sequence). The V end was cut by 4 bases, the J end by 6 bases, with 22 bases between. The CDR3 is 17 amino acids. CDR3 DNA: TGTGCCAGCAGCTCGCCGCTTCCACGGGCGAATGGCAATGAGCAGTTCTTC. Protein: CASSSPLPRANGNEQFF.

The chain carries TRBV7-6 and TRBJ2-7; 11 bases match TRBD2. Germline CDR1 and CDR2: SGHVS and FNYEAQ. The CDR3 contains 16 residues. J gave up 0 bases and V 5 bases, and 6 bases lay outside the gene matches. CDR3 sequence reads: CASSLGTSGSSYEQYF. Written as DNA, the CDR3 is TGTGCCAGCAGCCTCGGGACTAGCGGTAGCTCCTACGAGCAGTACTTC.

V is TRBV14 and J is TRBJ2-1, with D tentatively TRBD1 (6 bases). CDR1 and CDR2 from the germline V gene are SGHDN and FVKESK. Deletions cut 0 bases from V and 5 bases from J, with 14 bases between. This CDR3 contains 16 residues. The CDR3 here is CASSQDIGAGDNEQFF. The CDR3 DNA sequence: TGTGCCAGCAGCCAAGATATCGGGGCAGGGGACAATGAGCAGTTCTTC.

This clonotype was counted once. V gene TRBV7-9 combines with J gene TRBJ2-7; D unclear. The V end lost 6 bases, the J end lost 2 bases, and 8 bases lay between the germline ends. This CDR3 has 12 amino acids. Germline V gene sequence: CDR1 SEHNR, CDR2 FQNEAQ (reference sequence). The CDR3 protein is CASRPIAYEQYF. The CDR3 DNA is TGTGCCAGCAGGCCGATAGCCTACGAGCAGTACTTC.

This chain links TRBV30 with TRBJ2-7, with D possibly TRBD1 on 6 matching bases. The V end was cut by 3 bases, the J end by 3 bases, with 12 bases between. The V gene's germline CDR1 is GTSNPN and CDR2 SVGIG (reference sequence). The CDR3 sequence is 13 residues long. The CDR3 protein is CAWSRDTLYEQYF. CDR3 nucleotide sequence: TGTGCCTGGAGCCGGGACACCCTCTACGAGCAGTACTTC.

The rearrangement joins TRBV20-1 to TRBJ2-4, with 7 nucleotides matching TRBD1. Germline values: CDR1 DFQATT, CDR2 SNEGSKA (reference sequence). J was trimmed by 1 base and V by 6 bases; bases with no gene match: 6. CDR3 length: 14 residues. The CDR3 DNA is TGCAGTGCCGACAGGGAAGGGGCCAAAAACATTCAGTACTTC. As protein: CSADREGAKNIQYF.

The chain employs TRBV20-1 and TRBJ2-7; D remains ambiguous. This CDR3 has 13 amino acids. Trimming pared 1 base from V and 0 bases from J, leaving 7 bases between. Germline CDR1 DFQATT, CDR2 SNEGSKA (reference sequence). CDR3 sequence reads: CSARGPLSYEQYF. The CDR3 DNA follows: TGCAGTGCTAGAGGGCCGCTCTCCTACGAGCAGTACTTC.

V and J are TRBV6-2 or TRBV6-3 and TRBJ2-7, with D possibly matching TRBD1 (6 bases). Germline V gene lookup returns CDR1 MNHEY and CDR2 SVGEGT. V was cut by 5 bases and J by 5 bases, with 13 bases left in between. The length of the CDR3 is 13 residues. The CDR3 DNA is TGTGCCAGCAGTCGGACAGACCGGAACGAGCAGTACTTC. As protein: CASSRTDRNEQYF.